Presented here are 19 T cell receptor beta chains from one specimen sequenced in a study of shared clonotypes between healthy human individuals. The table came from immunoSEQ multiplex PCR; TCRdb's copy has only in-frame clones and leaves some out. This sample has 800,000 to 1,200,000 clones, with more than 75% found just once. The material sequenced was memory CD4+ T cells from PBMCs. The subset: CD45RA-negative fraction. These receptors originate from a man younger than 35 in good health. Some clones in this sample may be carry-over from other donors' samples.

This clone has a count of ten or more. The rearrangement joins TRBV5-1 to TRBJ2-7; 8 bases align to TRBD2. The CDR3 has 14 residues. Germline CDR1 is SGHRS and CDR2 is YFSETQ. V shed 4 bases, J shed 3 bases, and the junction held 6 bases outside the gene matches. CDR3 nucleotides: TGCGCCAGCAGCGGTATGGCGGGGGGCTACGAGCAGTACTTC. Its translation is CASSGMAGGYEQYF.

The chain uses TRBV29-1 and TRBJ2-5; D uncertain. V was shortened by 5 bases and J by 1 base, with 8 bases between the two germline ends. The CDR3 loop spans 12 amino acids. Germline-derived CDR1 and CDR2 are SQVTM and ANQGSEA. The CDR3 spells CSVRVSQETQYF. The CDR3 DNA sequence: TGCAGCGTTCGGGTTTCCCAAGAGACCCAGTACTTC.

This clone was found a few times. The chain is built from TRBV2 and TRBJ1-4, with no clear D. The CDR3 loop spans 13 amino acids. Trimming left V 8 bases short and J 8 bases short, with 15 bases between. Germline CDR1 reads SNHLY; CDR2 reads FYNNEI. The CDR3 sequence is CASLEGPGEKLFF. The DNA of the CDR3 is TGTGCCAGCCTCGAAGGGCCAGGAGAAAAACTGTTTTTT.

The chain recombines TRBV7-9 with TRBJ1-5; D is unresolved. Germline CDR1 is SEHNR and CDR2 is FQNEAQ (reference sequence). The CDR3 runs to 12 residues. Trimming shortened V by 4 bases and J by 10 bases, and 11 bases separated the two germline ends. CDR3 nucleotides: TGTGCCAGCAGCTCCCCAGACCGACCCCAGCATTTT. This sequence encodes CASSSPDRPQHF.

The V call is TRBV9, the J call TRBJ2-3; 11 bases map to TRBD2. The CDR3 runs to 17 residues. V shed 4 bases and J 0 bases; nucleotides not matched to a gene: 7. The germline gives CDR1 SGDLS, CDR2 YYNGEE. The CDR3 is CASSSGLAGPSTDTQYF. Written as DNA, the CDR3 is TGTGCCAGCAGCTCAGGACTAGCGGGTCCTAGCACAGATACGCAGTATTTT.

For this clone: Other DNA sequences in this specimen translate into the identical CDR3. V and J are TRBV29-1 and TRBJ1-2; possibly TRBD1 for D (6 bases). Looked up from germline, CDR1 is SQVTM and CDR2 is ANQGSEA. The CDR3 totals 14 residues. Deletions cut 3 bases from V and 4 bases from J, with 15 bases between. Written as DNA, the CDR3 is TGCAGCGTTGAGGGCAGGGGTCTTGGCTATGGCTACACCTTC. Translation: CSVEGRGLGYGYTF.

This clone was observed a single time. CDR3 protein: CASSKIKKETYF. CDR3 nucleotides: TGTGCCAGCAGCAAAATTAAAAAGGAGACCTACTTC. This rearrangement joins TRBV21-1 to TRBJ2-5; TRBD2 is taken as the D call from the table, unchecked against the DNA. TRBV21-1 is a documented pseudogene. The CDR3 sequence is 12 residues long.

The rearrangement uses TRBV2 and TRBJ1-5; possible D gene TRBD1, 6 bases. Trimming left V 8 bases short and J 3 bases short, with 11 bases between. Germline assignment: CDR1 SNHLY and CDR2 FYNNEI. CDR3 length: 13 amino acids. CDR3 sequence reads: CASRTELNQPQHF. CDR3 bases: TGTGCCAGCCGGACAGAGCTCAATCAGCCCCAGCATTTT.

The CDR3 coding sequence is TGTGCCATCAGTGGCCAGGGGGCGAGGAATGGCTACACCTTC. Residues: CAISGQGARNGYTF. The gene calls are TRBV10-3 and TRBJ1-2; 8 nucleotides agree with TRBD1. From germline, CDR1 is ENHRY and CDR2 SYGVKD. This CDR3 comprises 14 residues. Germline trimming cut 4 bases from V and 6 bases from J; bases unmatched to any gene: 7.

The chain has TRBV27 and TRBJ1-1; 9 nucleotides align to TRBD1. V lost 7 bases, J lost 6 bases, and 12 bases stayed unmatched. CDR1 and CDR2 (germline): MNHEY, SMNVEV (reference sequence). There are 15 residues in the CDR3. In nucleotides, the CDR3 is TGTGCCAGCAAGTTCGCCGGTAGGACAGGGGCTGAAGCTTTCTTT. This sequence encodes CASKFAGRTGAEAFF.

The sample holds one count of this clone. The chain employs TRBV30 and TRBJ1-4; D is possibly TRBD1 (5 bases). V gave up 2 bases and J gave up 8 bases, with 18 bases separating them. The CDR3 has 15 amino acids. Per the germline V gene, CDR1 is GTSNPN and CDR2 is SVGIG (reference sequence). The CDR3 nucleotides read TGTGCCTGGAGTACGAAAATGGGACGTCGGGAAAAACTGTTTTTT. Its translation: CAWSTKMGRREKLFF.

The rearrangement uses TRBV18 and TRBJ1-2; 8 bases are shared with TRBD1. Germline V lookup: CDR1 KGHSH, CDR2 LQKENI. The CDR3 is 14 amino acids. The ends lost 5 bases at V and 3 bases at J; junction bases unmatched: 5. CDR3 bases: TGTGCCAGCTCATTCGGACAGGGAGACTATGGCTACACCTTC. It codes for CASSFGQGDYGYTF. Full variable domain (rest looked up from reference TRBV18 and TRBJ1-2): NAGVMQNPRHLVRRRGQEARLRCSPMKGHSHVYWYRQLPEEGLKFMVYLQKENIIDESGMPKERFSAEFPKEGPSILRIQQVVRGDSAAYFCASSFGQGDYGYTFGSGTRLTVV.

The genes are TRBV30 and TRBJ2-7, with D hard to call. Germline CDR1 is GTSNPN and CDR2 is SVGIG (reference sequence). This CDR3 is 12 amino acids long. Trimming took off 4 bases at V and 2 bases at J, with 9 bases between the two ends. Here the CDR3 DNA reads TGTGCCTGGACCCCAGACACCTACGAGCAGTACTTC. Translated, it gives CAWTPDTYEQYF.

The V gene is TRBV7-3, the J gene TRBJ1-1; the D is unclear. The V gene lost 2 bases and the J gene lost 4 bases, with 8 bases spanning the gap. The CDR3 is 13 residues long. Germline CDR1 SGHTA, CDR2 FQGTGA. The CDR3 loop reads CASSLLRSTEAFF. CDR3 DNA: TGTGCCAGCAGCTTATTACGGAGCACTGAAGCTTTCTTT.

This clone was seen a handful of times. The J gene is TRBJ1-5, the V gene TRBV19; D is unresolved. The CDR3 is 15 residues long. V lost 5 bases, J lost 2 bases, and 13 bases lay in between. CDR1 is LNHDA and CDR2 is SQIVND in the germline V gene (reference sequence). The CDR3 region is CASSPSVWGNQPQHF. CDR3 DNA: TGTGCCAGTAGTCCCAGCGTTTGGGGCAATCAGCCCCAGCATTTT.

V usage is TRBV30 and J usage is TRBJ2-3, with 10 bases matching TRBD1. V gave up 3 bases and J gave up 3 bases; unmatched junction bases: 6. CDR1 and CDR2 from the germline V gene are GTSNPN and SVGIG (reference sequence). The CDR3 runs to 15 residues. This CDR3 reads CAWRETGGRTDTQYF. The DNA for the CDR3 is TGTGCCTGGAGGGAGACAGGGGGCAGGACAGATACGCAGTATTTT.

The genes are TRBV19 and TRBJ1-2; no definite D call. V dropped 7 bases and J dropped 2 bases, with 14 bases sitting between them. The CDR3 covers 14 residues. CDR1 and CDR2 from the germline V gene are LNHDA and SQIVND (reference sequence). The CDR3 sequence is CASTPRGRNYGYTF. CDR3 nucleotides: TGTGCCAGTACCCCAAGAGGACGGAACTATGGCTACACCTTC.

V and J are TRBV15 and TRBJ2-2; no definite D call. The germline V gene encodes CDR1 LNHNV and CDR2 YYDKDF (reference sequence). The germline V and J ends were trimmed by 3 bases and 3 bases, with 11 bases remaining between them. The CDR3 spans 15 residues. The CDR3 protein is CATSRTTWDTGELFF. The CDR3 region has the DNA TGTGCCACCAGCAGGACGACATGGGACACCGGGGAGCTGTTTTTT.

The CDR3 DNA is TGTGCCAGCAGCGTAGGGGCAGGGATTACTGAAGCTTTCTTT. This encodes CASSVGAGITEAFF. The V call is TRBV9, the J call TRBJ1-1, with D perhaps TRBD1 (5 bases). This CDR3 comprises 14 residues. Trimming removed 0 bases at V and 5 bases at J, with 11 bases between. CDR1 is SGDLS, CDR2 YYNGEE, per germline.